These T cell receptor beta chains were read from a single sample in a study of post-analysis software for immune sequencing data. One entry per CDR3 protein, called by TCRdb with MiXCR from the PCR reads. Of some 690,000 distinct CDR3 sequences detected, approximately 60% appear once; the ten largest clones hold around 10%. Sequenced material: blood. The receptors were sampled from a girl aged 2 to 10 with multiple sclerosis. Each CDR3 is given with its conserved first and last residue. The D gene is left open where the match is weak. Size is omitted from some rows. Given values are once, few, many or a class for expanded clones.

abundance	v_gene	j_gene	d_gene	CDR3aa	CDR3nt
.	TRBV20-1	TRBJ1-5	.	CSASLGDYSNQPQHF	TGCAGTGCTAGTCTTGGGGATTATAGCAATCAGCCCCAGCATTTT
.	TRBV20-1	TRBJ2-3	.	CSARDITGVEDTQYF	TGCAGTGCTAGAGATATTACGGGGGTGGAGGATACGCAGTATTTT
.	TRBV7-9	TRBJ1-4	.	CASSTGRWEKLFF	TGTGCCAGCAGCACAGGACGTTGGGAAAAACTGTTTTTT
.	TRBV6-5	TRBJ2-7	TRBD2	CASSYSNSGSPYEQYF	TGTGCCAGCAGTTACTCGAACAGCGGGAGTCCGTACGAGCAGTACTTC
.	TRBV7-2	TRBJ1-2	.	CASSSSRQGRLSPYGYTF	TGTGCCAGCAGCTCGTCGAGGCAGGGGCGCTTGTCCCCCTATGGCTACACCTTC
.	TRBV7-2	TRBJ2-1	.	CASSTHQGFKDVNEQFF	TGTGCCAGCAGCACCCACCAGGGATTTAAGGATGTGAATGAGCAGTTCTTC
few	TRBV29-1	TRBJ1-2	TRBD1	CSVETGGAGYTF	TGCAGCGTGGAGACAGGGGGCGCTGGCTACACCTTC
.	TRBV20-1	TRBJ2-5	TRBD2	CSAAGGQETQYF	TGCAGTGCTGCGGGGGGGCAGGAGACCCAGTACTTC
.	TRBV28	TRBJ2-1	TRBD1	CASLGQVGGKYEQFF	TGTGCCAGCCTGGGACAGGTGGGGGGAAAATATGAGCAGTTCTTC
.	TRBV10-1	TRBJ1-1	.	CASSDAAWGTEAFF	TGCGCCAGCAGTGATGCAGCTTGGGGCACTGAAGCTTTCTTT
.	TRBV3-1	TRBJ2-1	TRBD2	CASSQSSGLAGHNEQFF	TGTGCCAGCAGCCAATCTTCGGGACTAGCGGGACACAATGAGCAGTTCTTC
.	TRBV5-1	TRBJ2-2	TRBD2	CASSSALAGGGTGELFF	TGCGCCAGCAGCTCCGCCCTAGCGGGAGGAGGAACCGGGGAGCTGTTTTTT
.	TRBV20-1	TRBJ1-2	.	CSARNRDYGYTF	TGCAGTGCTAGAAACAGGGACTATGGCTACACCTTC
few	TRBV4-1	TRBJ2-1	.	CASSPIAGGVPYNEQFF	TGCGCCAGCAGCCCGATCGCAGGGGGGGTTCCCTACAATGAGCAGTTCTTC
once	TRBV20-1	TRBJ1-2	.	CSALGATGGYTF	TGCAGTGCCCTCGGGGCGACAGGTGGCTACACCTTC
.	TRBV6-2/TRBV6-3	TRBJ2-3	.	CASSRTSAFTDTQYF	TGTGCCAGCAGTCGAACGTCTGCATTCACAGATACGCAGTATTTT
.	TRBV5-6	TRBJ1-2	TRBD1	CASSLLDRDPAAGYTF	TGTGCCAGCAGCTTGCTTGACAGGGACCCGGCGGCTGGCTACACCTTC
few	TRBV2	TRBJ1-6	TRBD1	CASMIRGQGASPLHF	TGTGCCAGCATGATCCGTGGACAGGGGGCTTCACCCCTCCACTTT
.	TRBV24-1	TRBJ1-1	.	CATSKYGTEAFF	TGTGCCACCAGTAAGTATGGGACTGAAGCTTTCTTT
few	TRBV7-2	TRBJ2-3	.	CASSPGQHTDTQYF	TGTGCCAGCAGCCCCGGACAGCACACAGATACGCAGTATTTT
.	TRBV11-1	TRBJ2-1	.	CASSARGNEQFF	TGTGCCAGCAGCGCCCGCGGCAATGAGCAGTTCTTC
few	TRBV6-5	TRBJ1-2	.	CASSYSKEVGYTF	TGTGCCAGCAGTTACTCGAAGGAAGTAGGCTACACCTTC
once	TRBV7-2	TRBJ1-2	.	CASSSALGGAKVYGYTF	TGTGCCAGCAGCTCCGCCTTGGGCGGGGCGAAAGTCTATGGCTACACCTTC